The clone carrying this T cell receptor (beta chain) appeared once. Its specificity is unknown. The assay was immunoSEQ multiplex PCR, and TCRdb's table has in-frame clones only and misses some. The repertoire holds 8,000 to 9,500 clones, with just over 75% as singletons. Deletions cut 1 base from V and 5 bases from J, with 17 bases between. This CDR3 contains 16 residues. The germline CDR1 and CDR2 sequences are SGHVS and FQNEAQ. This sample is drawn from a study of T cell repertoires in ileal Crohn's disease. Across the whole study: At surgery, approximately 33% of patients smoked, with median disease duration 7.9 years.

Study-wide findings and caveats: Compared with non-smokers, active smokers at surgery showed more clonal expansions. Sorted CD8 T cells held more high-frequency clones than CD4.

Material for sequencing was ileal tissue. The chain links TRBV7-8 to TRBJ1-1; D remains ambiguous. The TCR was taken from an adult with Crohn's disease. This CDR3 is CASSLGQQLPGTEAFF. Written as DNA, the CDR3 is TGTGCCAGCAGCTTAGGGCAACAGCTCCCGGGGACTGAAGCTTTCTTT.